The 19 T cell receptor beta chains below come from one sample, sequenced in a study of T cells after yellow fever vaccination. TCRdb passed the 5' RACE reads through MiXCR, listing each CDR3 protein once. This sample has more than 95,000 distinct CDR3 sequences, with about 8.8% found just once. Sample: CD8+ T cells sorted from PBMCs, taken on the day of the yellow fever booster vaccination. The origin of the receptors is a man younger than 35 who received the YFV17D yellow fever vaccine.

The chain is built from TRBV5-5 and TRBJ2-7; D is perhaps TRBD2 (7 bases). The germline V gene encodes CDR1 SGHKS and CDR2 YYEKEE (reference sequence). V lost 2 bases to trimming and J lost 5 bases, with 17 bases between them. The CDR3 is 15 amino acids. CDR3 in amino acids: CASSFRGASPHEQYV. CDR3 coding DNA: TGTGCCAGCAGCTTTCGGGGGGCGTCCCCACACGAGCAGTACGTC.

The table lists this clonotype with many counts. The genes are TRBV25-1 and TRBJ1-6; no clear D. The CDR3 runs to 16 residues. Trimming took 4 bases from V and 1 from J, leaving 11 bases between them. From germline, CDR1 is MGHDK and CDR2 SYGVNS. The CDR3 nucleotides are TGTGCCAGCAGTGGTGCGGGAATGTCCTATAATTCACCCCTCCACTTT. Translation gives CASSGAGMSYNSPLHF.

This clonotype has only a few counts. The rearrangement joins TRBV5-4 to TRBJ2-2; D is possibly TRBD1 (6 bases). From germline, CDR1 is SGHNT and CDR2 YYREEE (reference sequence). The CDR3 extends over 15 amino acids. Trimming left V 0 bases short and J 4 bases short, with 10 bases between. The CDR3 nucleotides read TGTGCCAGCAGCTTGGCACAGGGACGCACCGGGGAGCTGTTTTTT. Translated, it gives CASSLAQGRTGELFF.

This clonotype was observed a handful of times. The chain recombines TRBV5-1 with TRBJ2-1, with unresolved D. V was pared by 5 bases and J by 4 bases, with 4 bases between. Germline-derived CDR1 and CDR2 are SGHRS and YFSETQ. This CDR3 is 11 amino acids long. As DNA, the CDR3 is TGCGCCAGCAGGGAGTACAATGAGCAGTTCTTC. As protein: CASREYNEQFF.

This clonotype was seen a few times. The chain links TRBV11-2 to TRBJ1-2; 7 bases match TRBD1. The CDR3 consists of 14 residues. Germline CDR1 and CDR2: SGHAT and FQNNGV. Trimming cost V 5 bases and J 3 bases; bases outside gene matches: 6. The CDR3 DNA reads as TGTGCCAGCAGCGCACAGGGGAGGGACTATGGCTACACCTTC. Protein sequence: CASSAQGRDYGYTF. The full variable domain, in which reference TRBV11-2 and TRBJ1-2 provide the parts outside the CDR3, is EAGVAQSPRYKIIEKRQSVAFWCNPISGHATLYWYQQILGQGPKLLIQFQNNGVVDDSQLPKDRFSAERLKGVDSTLKIQPAKLEDSAVYLCASSAQGRDYGYTFGSGTRLTVV.

The sample holds many counts of this clonotype. The chain is built from TRBV12-3 or TRBV12-4 and TRBJ2-1, with 7 bases fitting TRBD1. This CDR3 is built from 15 residues. J was trimmed by 8 bases and V by 3 bases; bases with no gene match: 10. The CDR3 loop is CASSFLGGSSDEQFF. CDR3 nucleotide sequence: TGTGCCAGCAGTTTCTTAGGGGGCAGCTCCGATGAGCAGTTCTTC.

This clonotype was counted ten times or more. This chain connects TRBV6-2 or TRBV6-3 to TRBJ2-1; D is perhaps TRBD2 (5 bases). CDR3 length equals 14 residues. Per the germline V gene, CDR1 is MNHEY and CDR2 is SVGEGT. Trimming took off 6 bases at V and 7 bases at J, with 16 bases between the two ends. The chain's CDR3 is CASRDSKVGNEQFF. As DNA, the CDR3 is TGTGCCAGCAGGGACTCTAAGGTAGGGAATGAGCAGTTCTTC.

This clonotype was observed many times. This chain uses TRBV4-2 with TRBJ1-3; D is unclear. CDR1 is LGHNA and CDR2 is YNFKEQ in the germline V gene. Deletions cut 4 bases from V and 0 bases from J, with 10 bases between. CDR3 size: 15 residues. CDR3 coding DNA: TGTGCCAGCAGCCCCGAATCGGCCTCTGGAAACACCATATATTTT. It codes for CASSPESASGNTIYF.

This clonotype was counted between two and nine times. This chain links TRBV7-2 with TRBJ1-3; TRBD1 agrees at 9 bases. Losses at the gene ends were 6 bases for V and 4 bases for J; bases not matched to a gene: 7. The CDR3 is 15 amino acids. Per germline, CDR1 SGHTA and CDR2 FQGNSA. CDR3 residues: CASRRDRATGNTIYF. CDR3 coding DNA: TGTGCCAGCAGACGGGACAGGGCTACCGGAAACACCATATATTTT.

This clonotype was picked up a small number of times. The chain recombines TRBV12-5 with TRBJ1-5; possible D gene TRBD1, 6 bases. This CDR3 is 17 amino acids long. Between the trimmed V and J ends, which lost 3 bases and 1 base, there was a span of 16 bases. Germline-derived CDR1 and CDR2 are LGHNT and FRNRAP. The CDR3 loop is CASGFGAGEFSNQPQHF. The CDR3 coding sequence is TGTGCTAGTGGTTTCGGGGCAGGGGAATTCAGCAATCAGCCCCAGCATTTT.

At least ten counts were recorded for this clonotype. The V call is TRBV2, the J call TRBJ2-5, with D possibly called TRBD1 or TRBD2 (5 bases each). Germline CDR1 is SNHLY and CDR2 is FYNNEI. V was pared by 4 bases and J by 0 bases, with 15 bases between. The CDR3 spans 16 residues. The CDR3: CASSGVLGVHQETQYF. CDR3 bases: TGTGCCAGCAGTGGGGTCTTGGGGGTGCACCAAGAGACCCAGTACTTC.

This chain links TRBV9 with TRBJ2-3; D is uncertain. V was cut by 0 bases and J by 0 bases, with 11 bases left in between. CDR3 length: 16 residues. CDR1 SGDLS and CDR2 YYNGEE come from the germline V gene. The CDR3: CASSVEGLDSTDTQYF. CDR3 nucleotide sequence: TGTGCCAGCAGCGTAGAAGGTTTAGACAGCACAGATACGCAGTATTTT.

This clonotype came up many times. J is TRBJ2-2 and V is TRBV4-2; D is unclear. This CDR3 spans 14 amino acids. Germline V gives CDR1 LGHNA, CDR2 YNFKEQ. V lost 0 bases to trimming and J lost 6 bases, with 8 bases between them. CDR3 nucleotides: TGTGCCAGCAGCCAAGATCCGCCCCCCGGGGAGCTGTTTTTT. Residues: CASSQDPPPGELFF.

This clonotype was counted only a few times. The chain uses TRBV21-1 and TRBJ1-6; TRBD1 is taken as the D call from the table, unchecked against the DNA. TRBV21-1 is given as a pseudogene. The CDR3 consists of 19 residues. The CDR3 loop is CASSSHRDRGSSYNSPLHF. Written as DNA, the CDR3 is TGTGCCAGCAGCAGTCACCGGGACAGGGGGAGTTCCTATAATTCACCCCTCCACTTT.

The V and J genes are TRBV12-3 or TRBV12-4 and TRBJ2-6; a possible D gene is TRBD1 (6 bases). The CDR3 is made up of 18 amino acids. Trimming took 4 bases from V and 1 from J, leaving 17 bases between them. For the CDR3, the DNA is TGTGCCAGCAGTTCCACGGGGACACGTCGTTCTGGGGCCAACGTCCTGACTTTC. Its protein is CASSSTGTRRSGANVLTF.

At least ten counts were recorded for this clonotype. The chain links TRBV10-3 to TRBJ2-7; no reliable D call. Trimming took 8 bases from V and 1 from J, leaving 9 bases between them. CDR3 length: 12 residues. Germline CDR1 reads ENHRY; CDR2 reads SYGVKD. The CDR3 DNA reads TGTGCCATCGGCTGGTCGTCCTACGAGCAGTACTTC. Encoded protein: CAIGWSSYEQYF.

Only a few counts were recorded for this clonotype. The chain recombines TRBV12-3 or TRBV12-4 with TRBJ2-3; D is unclear. The CDR3 extends over 13 amino acids. V shed 3 bases and J shed 7 bases, with 11 bases lying between them. The CDR3 coding sequence is TGTGCCAGCAGTTTTCCCCGGAGCCATACGCAGTATTTT. It translates to CASSFPRSHTQYF.

The chain carries TRBV9 and TRBJ2-7; D is unclear. This CDR3 has 14 residues. The germline gives CDR1 SGDLS, CDR2 YYNGEE. The germline V and J ends were trimmed by 0 bases and 0 bases, with 7 bases remaining between them. The CDR3 nucleotides are TGTGCCAGCAGCGTAGATAGGGTCTCCTACGAGCAGTACTTC. Amino acids: CASSVDRVSYEQYF. Full variable domain (remainder filled in from reference TRBV9 and TRBJ2-7): DSGVTQTPKHLITATGQRVTLRCSPRSGDLSVYWYQQSLDQGLQFLIQYYNGEERAKGNILERFSAQQFPDLHSELNLSSLELGDSALYFCASSVDRVSYEQYFGPGTRLTVT.

The CDR3 nucleotides are TGTGCCAGCAGCGGCCGGGACAGGGGTAACCCCGGGGAGCTGTTTTTT. As protein: CASSGRDRGNPGELFF. This chain uses TRBV9 with TRBJ2-2; 10 positions agree with TRBD1. This CDR3 comprises 16 residues. The germline gives CDR1 SGDLS, CDR2 YYNGEE. V shed 3 bases and J 6 bases; nucleotides not matched to a gene: 8. The full variable domain, in which reference TRBV9 and TRBJ2-2 provide the parts outside the CDR3, is DSGVTQTPKHLITATGQRVTLRCSPRSGDLSVYWYQQSLDQGLQFLIQYYNGEERAKGNILERFSAQQFPDLHSELNLSSLELGDSALYFCASSGRDRGNPGELFFGEGSRLTVL.